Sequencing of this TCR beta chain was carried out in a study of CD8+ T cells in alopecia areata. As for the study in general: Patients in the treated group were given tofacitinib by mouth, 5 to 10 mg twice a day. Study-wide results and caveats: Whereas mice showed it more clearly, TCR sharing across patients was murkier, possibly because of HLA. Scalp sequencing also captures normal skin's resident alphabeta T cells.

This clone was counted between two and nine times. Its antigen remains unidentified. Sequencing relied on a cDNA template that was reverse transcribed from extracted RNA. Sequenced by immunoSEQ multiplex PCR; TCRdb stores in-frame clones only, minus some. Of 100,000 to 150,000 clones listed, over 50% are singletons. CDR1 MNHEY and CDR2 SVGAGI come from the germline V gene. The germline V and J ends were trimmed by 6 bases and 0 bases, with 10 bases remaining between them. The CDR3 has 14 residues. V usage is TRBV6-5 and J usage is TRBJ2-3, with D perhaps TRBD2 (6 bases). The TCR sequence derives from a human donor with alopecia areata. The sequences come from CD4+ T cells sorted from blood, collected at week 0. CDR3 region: CASRAGLSTDTQYF. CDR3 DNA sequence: TGTGCCAGCAGAGCGGGCCTGAGCACAGATACGCAGTATTTT.